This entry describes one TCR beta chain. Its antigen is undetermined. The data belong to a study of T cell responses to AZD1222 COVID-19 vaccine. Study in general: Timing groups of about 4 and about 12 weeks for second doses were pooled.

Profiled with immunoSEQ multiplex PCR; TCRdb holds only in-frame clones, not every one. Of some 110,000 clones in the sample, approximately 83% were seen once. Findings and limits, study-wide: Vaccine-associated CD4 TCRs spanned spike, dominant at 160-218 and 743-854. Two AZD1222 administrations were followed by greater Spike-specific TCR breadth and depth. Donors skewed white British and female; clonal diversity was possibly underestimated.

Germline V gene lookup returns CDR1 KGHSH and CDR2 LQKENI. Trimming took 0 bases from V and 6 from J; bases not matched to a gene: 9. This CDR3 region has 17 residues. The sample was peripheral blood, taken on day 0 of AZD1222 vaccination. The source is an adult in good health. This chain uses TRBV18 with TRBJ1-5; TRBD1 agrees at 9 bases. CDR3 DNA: TGTGCCAGCTCACCACCTAACACAGGGGGCGCGTCTCAGCCCCAGCATTTT. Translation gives CASSPPNTGGASQPQHF.